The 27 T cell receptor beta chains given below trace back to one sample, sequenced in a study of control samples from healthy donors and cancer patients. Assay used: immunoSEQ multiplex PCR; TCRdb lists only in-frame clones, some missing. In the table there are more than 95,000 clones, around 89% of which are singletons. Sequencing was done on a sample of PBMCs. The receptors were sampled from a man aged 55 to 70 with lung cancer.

CDR3 DNA: TGTGCCTGGAGTGTACTAGGGGATCAGCCCCAGCATTTT. This sequence encodes CAWSVLGDQPQHF. The genes are TRBV30 and TRBJ1-5, with a weak D call TRBD1 (5 bases). CDR1 is GTSNPN and CDR2 is SVGIG in the germline V gene (reference sequence). The CDR3 extends over 13 amino acids. Trimming removed 0 bases at V and 5 bases at J, with 8 bases between.

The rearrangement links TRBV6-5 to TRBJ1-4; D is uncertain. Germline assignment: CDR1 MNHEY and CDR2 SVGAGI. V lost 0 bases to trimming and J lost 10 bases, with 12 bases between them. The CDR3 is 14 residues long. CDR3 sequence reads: CASSYSTEEVKLFF. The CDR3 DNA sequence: TGTGCCAGCAGTTACTCGACTGAGGAGGTAAAACTGTTTTTT.

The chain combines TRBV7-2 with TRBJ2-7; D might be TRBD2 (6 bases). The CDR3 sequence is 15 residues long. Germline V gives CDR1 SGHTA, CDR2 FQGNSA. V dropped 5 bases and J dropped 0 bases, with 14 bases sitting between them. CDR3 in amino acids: CASSDGTAISYEQYF. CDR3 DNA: TGTGCCAGCAGCGATGGGACTGCGATCTCCTACGAGCAGTACTTC.

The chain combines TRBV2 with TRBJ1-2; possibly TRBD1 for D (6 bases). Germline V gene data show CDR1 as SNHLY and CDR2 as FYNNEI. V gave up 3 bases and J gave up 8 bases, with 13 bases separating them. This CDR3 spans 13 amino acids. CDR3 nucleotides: TGTGCCAGCAGTGAGTTCGAGGGGGAAGGCTACACCTTC. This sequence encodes CASSEFEGEGYTF.

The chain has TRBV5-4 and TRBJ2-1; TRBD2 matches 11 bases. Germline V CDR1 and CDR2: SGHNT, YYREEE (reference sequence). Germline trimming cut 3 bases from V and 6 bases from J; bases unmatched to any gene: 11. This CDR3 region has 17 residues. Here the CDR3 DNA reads TGTGCCAGCAGCTCCGGGGCACTAGCGGGGGCTCGCAATGAGCAGTTCTTC. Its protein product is CASSSGALAGARNEQFF.

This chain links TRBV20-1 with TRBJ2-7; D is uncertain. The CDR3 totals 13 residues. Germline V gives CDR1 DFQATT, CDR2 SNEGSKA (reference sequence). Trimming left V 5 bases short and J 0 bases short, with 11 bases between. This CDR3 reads CSAGGSSSYEQYF. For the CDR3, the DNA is TGCAGTGCTGGTGGGTCTAGCTCCTACGAGCAGTACTTC.

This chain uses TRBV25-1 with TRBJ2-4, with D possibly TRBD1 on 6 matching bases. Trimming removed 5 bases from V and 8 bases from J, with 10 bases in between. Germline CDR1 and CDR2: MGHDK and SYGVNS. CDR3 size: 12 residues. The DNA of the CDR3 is TGTGCCAGCAGTTCCAGGGGAGACATTCAGTACTTC. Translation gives CASSSRGDIQYF.

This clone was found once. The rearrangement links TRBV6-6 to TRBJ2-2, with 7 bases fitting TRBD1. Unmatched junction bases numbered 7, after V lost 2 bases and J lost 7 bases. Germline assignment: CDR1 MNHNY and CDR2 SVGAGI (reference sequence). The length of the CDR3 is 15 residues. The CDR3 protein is CASSYLQGGFGELFF. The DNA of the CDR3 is TGTGCCAGCAGTTACCTCCAAGGGGGCTTCGGGGAGCTGTTTTTT.

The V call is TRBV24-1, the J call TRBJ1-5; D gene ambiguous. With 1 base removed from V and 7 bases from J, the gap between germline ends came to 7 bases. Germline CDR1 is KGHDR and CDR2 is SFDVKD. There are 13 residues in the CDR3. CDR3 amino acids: CATSDFQDQPQHF. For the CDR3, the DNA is TGTGCCACCAGTGATTTTCAAGACCAGCCCCAGCATTTT.

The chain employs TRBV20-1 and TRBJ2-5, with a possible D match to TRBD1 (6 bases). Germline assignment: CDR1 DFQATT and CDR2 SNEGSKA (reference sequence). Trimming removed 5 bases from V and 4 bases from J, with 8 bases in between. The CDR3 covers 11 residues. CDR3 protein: CSALDRETQYF. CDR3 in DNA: TGCAGTGCTCTGGACAGAGAGACCCAGTACTTC.

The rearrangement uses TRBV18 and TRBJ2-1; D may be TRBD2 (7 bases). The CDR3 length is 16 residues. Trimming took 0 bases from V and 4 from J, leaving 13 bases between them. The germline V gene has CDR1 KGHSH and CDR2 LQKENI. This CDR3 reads CASSPPSGGQYNEQFF. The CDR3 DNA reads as TGTGCCAGCTCACCACCGTCCGGGGGGCAATACAATGAGCAGTTCTTC.

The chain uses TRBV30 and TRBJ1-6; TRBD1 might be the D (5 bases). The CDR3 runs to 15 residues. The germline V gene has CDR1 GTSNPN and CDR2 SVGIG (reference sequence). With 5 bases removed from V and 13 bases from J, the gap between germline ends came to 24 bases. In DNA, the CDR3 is TGTGCCTGGGGGGCTCCAGGGTCTAATGGCATGCCCCTCCACTTT. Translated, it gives CAWGAPGSNGMPLHF.

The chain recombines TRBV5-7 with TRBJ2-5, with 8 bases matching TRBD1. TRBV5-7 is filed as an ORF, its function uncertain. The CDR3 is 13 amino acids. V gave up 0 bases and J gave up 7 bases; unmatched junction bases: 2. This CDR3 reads CASSLDTGGTQYF. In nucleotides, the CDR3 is TGTGCCAGCAGCTTGGATACAGGGGGGACCCAGTACTTC.

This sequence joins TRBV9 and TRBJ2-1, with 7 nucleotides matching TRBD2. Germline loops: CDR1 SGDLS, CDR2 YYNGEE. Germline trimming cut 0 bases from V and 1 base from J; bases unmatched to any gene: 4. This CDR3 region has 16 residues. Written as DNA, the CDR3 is TGTGCCAGCAGCGTAGGGCTAGCGGTATCCTACAATGAGCAGTTCTTC. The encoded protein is CASSVGLAVSYNEQFF.

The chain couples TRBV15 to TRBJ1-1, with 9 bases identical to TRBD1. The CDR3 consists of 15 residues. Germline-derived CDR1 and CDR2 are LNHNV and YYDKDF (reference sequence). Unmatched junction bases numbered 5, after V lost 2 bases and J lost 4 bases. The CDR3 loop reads CATSRLQGQGTEAFF. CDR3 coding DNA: TGTGCCACCAGCAGACTTCAGGGACAGGGCACTGAAGCTTTCTTT.

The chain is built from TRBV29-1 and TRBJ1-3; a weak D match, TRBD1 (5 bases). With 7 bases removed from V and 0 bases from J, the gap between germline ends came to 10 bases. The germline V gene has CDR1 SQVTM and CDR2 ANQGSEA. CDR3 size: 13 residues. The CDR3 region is CSATDSSGNTIYF. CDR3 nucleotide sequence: TGCAGCGCTACCGACAGCTCTGGAAACACCATATATTTT.

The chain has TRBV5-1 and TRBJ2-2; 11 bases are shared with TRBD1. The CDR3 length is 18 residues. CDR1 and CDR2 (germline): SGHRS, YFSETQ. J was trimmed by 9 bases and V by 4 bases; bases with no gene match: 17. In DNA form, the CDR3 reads TGCGCCAGCAGCCGGACATTTGGGACAGGGGGGGCGCGGCGGGAGCTGTTTTTT. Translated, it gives CASSRTFGTGGARRELFF.

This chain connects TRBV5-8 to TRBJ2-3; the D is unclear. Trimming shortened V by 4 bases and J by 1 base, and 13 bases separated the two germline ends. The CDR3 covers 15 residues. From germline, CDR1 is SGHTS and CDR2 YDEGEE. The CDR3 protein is CASSLIGGGTDTQYF. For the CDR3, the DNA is TGTGCCAGCAGCCTTATTGGTGGGGGCACAGATACGCAGTATTTT.

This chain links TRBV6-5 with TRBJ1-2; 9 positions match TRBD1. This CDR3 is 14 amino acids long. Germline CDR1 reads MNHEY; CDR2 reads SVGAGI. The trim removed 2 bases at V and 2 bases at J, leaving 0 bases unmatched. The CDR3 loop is CASSYGTGNYGYTF. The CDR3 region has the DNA TGTGCCAGCAGTTACGGGACAGGGAACTATGGCTACACCTTC.

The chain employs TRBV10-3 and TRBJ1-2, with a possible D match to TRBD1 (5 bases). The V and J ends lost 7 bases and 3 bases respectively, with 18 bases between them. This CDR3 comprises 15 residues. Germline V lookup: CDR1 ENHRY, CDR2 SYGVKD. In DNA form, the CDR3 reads TGTGCCATCACTGAAAGACAGCGCATGGACTATGGCTACACCTTC. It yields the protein CAITERQRMDYGYTF.

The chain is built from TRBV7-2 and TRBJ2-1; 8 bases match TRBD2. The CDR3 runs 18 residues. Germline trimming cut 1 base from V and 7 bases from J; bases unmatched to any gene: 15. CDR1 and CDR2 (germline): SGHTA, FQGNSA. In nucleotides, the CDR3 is TGTGCCAGCAGCTTAGGGTTGGAAAGCGGGGGCCGAGCGAATGAGCAGTTCTTC. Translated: CASSLGLESGGRANEQFF.

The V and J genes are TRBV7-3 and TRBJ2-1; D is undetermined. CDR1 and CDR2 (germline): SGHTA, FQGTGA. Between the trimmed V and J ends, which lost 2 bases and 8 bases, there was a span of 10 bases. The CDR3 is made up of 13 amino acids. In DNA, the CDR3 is TGTGCCAGCAGCTTAGTTACAACGGATGAGCAGTTCTTC. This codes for CASSLVTTDEQFF.

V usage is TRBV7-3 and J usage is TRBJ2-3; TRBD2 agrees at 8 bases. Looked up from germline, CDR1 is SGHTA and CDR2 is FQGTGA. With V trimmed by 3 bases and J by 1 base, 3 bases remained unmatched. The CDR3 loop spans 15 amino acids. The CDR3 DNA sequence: TGTGCCAGCAGCTTTGCGGGGGGAGGCACAGATACGCAGTATTTT. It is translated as CASSFAGGGTDTQYF.

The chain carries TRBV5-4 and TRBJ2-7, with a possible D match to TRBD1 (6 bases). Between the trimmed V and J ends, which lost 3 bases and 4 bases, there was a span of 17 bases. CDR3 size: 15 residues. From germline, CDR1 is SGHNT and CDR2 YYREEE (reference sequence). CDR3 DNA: TGTGCCAGCAGCTCTACCGGGACAAATTTATACGAGCAGTACTTC. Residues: CASSSTGTNLYEQYF. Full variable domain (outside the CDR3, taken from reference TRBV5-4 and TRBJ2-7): ETGVTQSPTHLIKTRGQQVTLRCSSQSGHNTVSWYQQALGQGPQFIFQYYREEENGRGNFPPRFSGLQFPNYSSELNVNALELDDSALYLCASSSTGTNLYEQYFGPGTRLTVT.

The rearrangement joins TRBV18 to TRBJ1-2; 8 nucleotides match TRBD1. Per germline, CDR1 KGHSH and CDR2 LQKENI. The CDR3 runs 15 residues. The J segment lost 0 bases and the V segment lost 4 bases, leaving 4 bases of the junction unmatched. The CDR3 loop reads CASSLGQGANYGYTF. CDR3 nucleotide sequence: TGTGCCAGCTCACTAGGACAGGGAGCTAACTATGGCTACACCTTC.

CDR3 bases: TGCGCCAGCAGCCAAGATTTTCGGACACCCTACGCCCTCCACTTT. Translation gives CASSQDFRTPYALHF. This chain links TRBV4-1 with TRBJ1-6; D is perhaps TRBD1 (5 bases). Germline CDR1 and CDR2: MGHRA and YSYEKL. V was shortened by 0 bases and J by 14 bases, with 17 bases between the two germline ends. The CDR3 extends over 15 amino acids.

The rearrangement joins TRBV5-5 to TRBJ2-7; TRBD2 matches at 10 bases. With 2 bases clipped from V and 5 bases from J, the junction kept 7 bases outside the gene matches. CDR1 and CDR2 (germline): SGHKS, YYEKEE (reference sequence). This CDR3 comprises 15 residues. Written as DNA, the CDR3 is TGTGCCAGCAGCTTCCAGCGGGGGGGAATAGACGAGCAGTACTTC. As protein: CASSFQRGGIDEQYF.